These 5 T cell receptor beta chains were sequenced from one sample in a study of control samples from healthy donors and cancer patients. Only in-frame clones appear in the TCRdb table, and some are missing; sequencing was by immunoSEQ multiplex PCR. The data show about 84,000 clones, 84% seen once. The specimen was PBMCs. The receptors were sampled from a man aged 55 to 69 with head and neck cancer.

This sequence joins TRBV5-1 and TRBJ2-4; D is unresolved. This CDR3 region has 14 residues. V lost 2 bases and J lost 6, with 12 bases in between. CDR1 and CDR2 (germline): SGHRS, YFSETQ. The CDR3 DNA follows: TGCGCCAGCAGCTTAGGGATTCGAGGAAACATTCAGTACTTC. Amino acid sequence: CASSLGIRGNIQYF. The full variable domain, its missing parts supplied by reference TRBV5-1 and TRBJ2-4, is KAGVTQTPRYLIKTRGQQVTLSCSPISGHRSVSWYQQTPGQGLQFLFEYFSETQRNKGNFPGRFSGRQFSNSRSEMNVSTLELGDSALYLCASSLGIRGNIQYFGAGTRLSVL.

This clone was found once. J is TRBJ2-1 and V is TRBV5-4; 7 nucleotides match TRBD1. The CDR3 has 14 residues. Trimming cost V 2 bases and J 4 bases; bases outside gene matches: 3. The germline CDR1 and CDR2 sequences are SGHNT and YYREEE (reference sequence). CDR3 loop: CASSFSGQYNEQFF. The CDR3, as DNA: TGTGCCAGCAGCTTCTCGGGACAGTACAATGAGCAGTTCTTC.

The chain is built from TRBV11-2 and TRBJ2-2; 11 nucleotides line up with TRBD2. The CDR3 consists of 16 residues. Trimming cost V 6 bases and J 5 bases; bases outside gene matches: 8. Germline V lookup: CDR1 SGHAT, CDR2 FQNNGV. CDR3 residues: CASRPPGLAATGELFF. The CDR3 coding sequence is TGTGCCAGCAGACCCCCGGGACTAGCGGCGACCGGGGAGCTGTTTTTT.

The rearrangement links TRBV11-2 to TRBJ2-5, with a tentative D call TRBD1 (5 bases). The CDR3 extends over 14 amino acids. Per the germline V gene, CDR1 is SGHAT and CDR2 is FQNNGV. V was pared by 6 bases and J by 2 bases, with 13 bases between. The CDR3: CASSFQGNQETQYF. CDR3 nucleotide sequence: TGTGCCAGCAGTTTTCAGGGTAATCAAGAGACCCAGTACTTC.

V usage is TRBV27 and J usage is TRBJ2-7, with D hard to call. Trimming stripped 2 bases from V and 1 base from J, with 9 bases between. CDR3 length equals 14 residues. Germline CDR1 and CDR2: MNHEY and SMNVEV (reference sequence). CDR3 sequence (DNA): TGTGCCAGCAGTTTAGGTCTAGAGTCCTACGAGCAGTACTTC. Translation gives CASSLGLESYEQYF.